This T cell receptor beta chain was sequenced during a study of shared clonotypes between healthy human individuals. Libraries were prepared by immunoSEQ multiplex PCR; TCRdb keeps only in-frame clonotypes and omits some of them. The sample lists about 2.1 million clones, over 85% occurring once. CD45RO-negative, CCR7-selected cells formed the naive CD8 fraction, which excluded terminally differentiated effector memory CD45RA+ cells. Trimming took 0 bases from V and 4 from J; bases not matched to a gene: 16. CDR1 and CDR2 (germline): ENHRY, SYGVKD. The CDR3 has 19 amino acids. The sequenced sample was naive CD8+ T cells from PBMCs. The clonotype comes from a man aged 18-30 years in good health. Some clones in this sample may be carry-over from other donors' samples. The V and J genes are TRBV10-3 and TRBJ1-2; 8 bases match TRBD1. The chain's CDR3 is CAISESIFGQGRRSYGYTF. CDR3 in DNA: TGTGCCATCAGTGAGTCTATTTTCGGACAGGGTAGACGCTCCTATGGCTACACCTTC.